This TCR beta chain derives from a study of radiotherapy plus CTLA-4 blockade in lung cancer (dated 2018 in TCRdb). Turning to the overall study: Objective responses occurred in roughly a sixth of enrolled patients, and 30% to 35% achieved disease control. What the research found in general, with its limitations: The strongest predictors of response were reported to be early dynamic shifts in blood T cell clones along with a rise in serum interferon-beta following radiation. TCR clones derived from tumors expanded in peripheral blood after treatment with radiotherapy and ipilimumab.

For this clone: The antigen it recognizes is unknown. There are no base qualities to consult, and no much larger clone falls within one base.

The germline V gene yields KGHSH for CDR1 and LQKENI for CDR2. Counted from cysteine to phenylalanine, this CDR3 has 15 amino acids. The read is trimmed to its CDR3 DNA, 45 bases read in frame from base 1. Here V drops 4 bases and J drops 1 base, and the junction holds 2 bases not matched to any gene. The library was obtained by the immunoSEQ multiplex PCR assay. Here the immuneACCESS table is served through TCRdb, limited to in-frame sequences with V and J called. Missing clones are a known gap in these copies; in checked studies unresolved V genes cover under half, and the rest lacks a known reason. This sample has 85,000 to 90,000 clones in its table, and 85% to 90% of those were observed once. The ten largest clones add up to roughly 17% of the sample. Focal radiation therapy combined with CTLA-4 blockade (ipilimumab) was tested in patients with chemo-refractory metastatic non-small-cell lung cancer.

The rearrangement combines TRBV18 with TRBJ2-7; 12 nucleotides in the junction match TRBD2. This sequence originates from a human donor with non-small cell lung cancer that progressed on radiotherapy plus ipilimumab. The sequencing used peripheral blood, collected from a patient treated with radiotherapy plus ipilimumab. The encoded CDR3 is CASSQLAGGSYEQYF. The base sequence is TGTGCCAGCTCACAACTAGCGGGGGGATCCTACGAGCAGTACTTC.